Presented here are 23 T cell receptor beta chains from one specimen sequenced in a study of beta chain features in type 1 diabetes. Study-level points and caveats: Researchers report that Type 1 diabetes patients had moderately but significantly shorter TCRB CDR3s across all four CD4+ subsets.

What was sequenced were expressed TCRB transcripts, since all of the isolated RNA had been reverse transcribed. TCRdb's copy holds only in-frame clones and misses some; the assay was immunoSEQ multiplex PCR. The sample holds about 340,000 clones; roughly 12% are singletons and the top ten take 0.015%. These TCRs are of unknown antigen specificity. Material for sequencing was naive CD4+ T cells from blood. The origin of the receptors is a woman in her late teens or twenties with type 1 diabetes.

The CDR3 DNA reads as TGTGCCAGCTCACCCGGACAGGGCTCGGGAAATGAGCAGTTCTTC. The encoded protein is CASSPGQGSGNEQFF. The chain is built from TRBV18 and TRBJ2-1; 8 nucleotides match TRBD1. Germline assignment: CDR1 KGHSH and CDR2 LQKENI. The CDR3 is 15 amino acids. With 3 bases clipped from V and 7 bases from J, the junction kept 8 bases outside the gene matches.

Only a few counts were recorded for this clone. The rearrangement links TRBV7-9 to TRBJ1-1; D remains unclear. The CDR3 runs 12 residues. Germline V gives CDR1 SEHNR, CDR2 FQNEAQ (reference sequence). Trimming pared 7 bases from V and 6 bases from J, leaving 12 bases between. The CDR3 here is CASNPRESEAFF. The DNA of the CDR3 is TGTGCCAGCAACCCCCGGGAGTCTGAAGCTTTCTTT.

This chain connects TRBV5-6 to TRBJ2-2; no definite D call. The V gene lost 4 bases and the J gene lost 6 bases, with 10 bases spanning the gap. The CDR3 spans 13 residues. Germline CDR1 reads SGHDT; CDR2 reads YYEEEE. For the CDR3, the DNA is TGTGCCAGCAGCCTCCTAGTTGCCGGGGAGCTGTTTTTT. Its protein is CASSLLVAGELFF.

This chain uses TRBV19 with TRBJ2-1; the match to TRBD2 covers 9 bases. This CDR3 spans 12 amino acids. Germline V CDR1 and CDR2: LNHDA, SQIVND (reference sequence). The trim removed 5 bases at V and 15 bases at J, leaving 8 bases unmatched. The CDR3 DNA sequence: TGTGCCAGTAGTGGACTAGCGAGTAGGTGGTTCTTC. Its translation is CASSGLASRWFF.

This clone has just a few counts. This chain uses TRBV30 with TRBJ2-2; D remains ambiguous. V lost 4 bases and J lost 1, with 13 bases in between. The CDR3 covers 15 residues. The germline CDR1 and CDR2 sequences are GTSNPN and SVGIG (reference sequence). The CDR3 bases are TGTGCCTGGAAAAGACTCCTTCTGAACACCGGGGAGCTGTTTTTT. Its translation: CAWKRLLLNTGELFF.

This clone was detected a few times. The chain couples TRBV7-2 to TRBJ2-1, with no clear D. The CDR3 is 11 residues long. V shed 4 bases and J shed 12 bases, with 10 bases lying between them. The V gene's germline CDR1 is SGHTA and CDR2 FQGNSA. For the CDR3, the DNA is TGTGCCAGCAGCTCAAGAAGAGGGCAGTTCTTC. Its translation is CASSSRRGQFF.

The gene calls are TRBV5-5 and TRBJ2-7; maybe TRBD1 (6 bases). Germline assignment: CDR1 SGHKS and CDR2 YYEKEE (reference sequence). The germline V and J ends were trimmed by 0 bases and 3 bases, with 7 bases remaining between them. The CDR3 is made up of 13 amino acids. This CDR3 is CASSLVQGYEQYV. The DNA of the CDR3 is TGTGCCAGCAGCTTGGTACAGGGCTACGAGCAGTACGTC.

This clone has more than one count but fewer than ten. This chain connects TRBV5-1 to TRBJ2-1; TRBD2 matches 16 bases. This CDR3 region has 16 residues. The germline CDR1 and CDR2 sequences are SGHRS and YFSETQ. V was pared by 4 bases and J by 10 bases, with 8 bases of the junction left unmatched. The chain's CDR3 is CASSHGTSGRAGEQFF. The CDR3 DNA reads TGCGCCAGCAGCCACGGGACTAGCGGGAGGGCAGGGGAGCAGTTCTTC.

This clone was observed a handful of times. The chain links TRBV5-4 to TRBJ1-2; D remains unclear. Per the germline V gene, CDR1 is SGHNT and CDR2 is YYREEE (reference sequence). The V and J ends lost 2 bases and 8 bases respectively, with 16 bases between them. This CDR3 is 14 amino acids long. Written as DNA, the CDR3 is TGTGCCAGCAGCTTTGGGCATCCCCCGAGAGGCTACACCTTC. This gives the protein CASSFGHPPRGYTF.

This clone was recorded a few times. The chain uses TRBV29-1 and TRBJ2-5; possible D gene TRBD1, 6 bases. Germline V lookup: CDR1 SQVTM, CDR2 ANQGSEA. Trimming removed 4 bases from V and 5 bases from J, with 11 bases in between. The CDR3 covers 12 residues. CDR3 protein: CSVGRGWETQYF. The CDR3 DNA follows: TGCAGCGTTGGCAGGGGATGGGAGACCCAGTACTTC.

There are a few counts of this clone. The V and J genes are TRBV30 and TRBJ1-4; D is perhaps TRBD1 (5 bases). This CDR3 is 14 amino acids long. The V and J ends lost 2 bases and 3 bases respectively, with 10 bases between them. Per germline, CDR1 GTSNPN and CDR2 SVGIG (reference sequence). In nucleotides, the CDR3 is TGTGCCTGGAGTAGGGGCTCGGCTAATGAAAAACTGTTTTTT. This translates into CAWSRGSANEKLFF.

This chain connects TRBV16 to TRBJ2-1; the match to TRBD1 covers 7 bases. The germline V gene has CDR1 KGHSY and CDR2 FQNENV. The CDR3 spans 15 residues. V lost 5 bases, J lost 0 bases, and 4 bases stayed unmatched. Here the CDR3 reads CASSDQGVSYNEQFF. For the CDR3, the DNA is TGTGCCAGCAGCGACCAGGGGGTCTCCTACAATGAGCAGTTCTTC.

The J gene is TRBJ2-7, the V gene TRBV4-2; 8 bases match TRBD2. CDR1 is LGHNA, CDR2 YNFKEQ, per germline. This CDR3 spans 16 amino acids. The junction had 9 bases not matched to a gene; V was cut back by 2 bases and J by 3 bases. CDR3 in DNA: TGTGCCAGCAGCCAATCGGGGGGGGAGCCCTACTACGAGCAGTACTTC. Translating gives CASSQSGGEPYYEQYF.

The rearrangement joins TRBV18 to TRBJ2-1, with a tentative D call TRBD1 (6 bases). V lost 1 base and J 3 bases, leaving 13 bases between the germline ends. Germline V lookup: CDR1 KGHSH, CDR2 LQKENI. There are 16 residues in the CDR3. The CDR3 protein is CASSPQGQNIYNEQFF. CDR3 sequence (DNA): TGTGCCAGCTCACCACAGGGACAAAACATCTACAATGAGCAGTTCTTC.

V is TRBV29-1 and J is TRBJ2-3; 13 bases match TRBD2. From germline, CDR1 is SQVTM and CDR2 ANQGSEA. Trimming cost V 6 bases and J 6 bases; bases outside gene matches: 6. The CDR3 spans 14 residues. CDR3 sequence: CSVAGTSGMDTQYF. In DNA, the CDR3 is TGCAGCGTCGCCGGGACTAGCGGGATGGATACGCAGTATTTT.

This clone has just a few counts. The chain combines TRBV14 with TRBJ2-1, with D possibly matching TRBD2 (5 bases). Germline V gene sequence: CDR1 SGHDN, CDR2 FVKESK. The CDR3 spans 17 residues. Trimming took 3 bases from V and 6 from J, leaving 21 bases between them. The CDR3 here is CASSHWTVEGVGNEQFF. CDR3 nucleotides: TGTGCCAGCAGCCATTGGACGGTCGAGGGTGTCGGCAATGAGCAGTTCTTC.

The CDR3 DNA sequence: TGTGCCTGTAAGTGGGGGGGCACAGATACGCAGTATTTT. Its protein is CACKWGGTDTQYF. This rearrangement joins TRBV30 to TRBJ2-3; D may be TRBD2 (6 bases). The CDR3 is 13 residues long. CDR1 and CDR2 from the germline V gene are GTSNPN and SVGIG (reference sequence). V lost 6 bases and J lost 1, with 11 bases in between. Together with reference TRBV30 and TRBJ2-3, the CDR3 gives the full variable domain: SQTIHQWPATLVQPVGSPLSLECTVEGTSNPNLYWYRQAAGRGLQLLFYSVGIGQISSEVPQNLSASRPQDRQFILSSKKLLLSDSGFYLCACKWGGTDTQYFGPGTRLTVL.

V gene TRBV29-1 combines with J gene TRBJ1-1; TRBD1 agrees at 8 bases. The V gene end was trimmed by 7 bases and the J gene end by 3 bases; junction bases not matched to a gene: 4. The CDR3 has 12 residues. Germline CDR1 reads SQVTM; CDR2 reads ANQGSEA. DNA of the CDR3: TGCAGCGGCAACAGGGGGTACACTGAAGCTTTCTTT. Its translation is CSGNRGYTEAFF.

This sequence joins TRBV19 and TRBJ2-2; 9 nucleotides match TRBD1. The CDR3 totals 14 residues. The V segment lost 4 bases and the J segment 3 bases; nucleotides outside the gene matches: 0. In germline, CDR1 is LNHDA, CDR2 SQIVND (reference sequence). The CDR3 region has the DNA TGTGCCAGTAGTAGGACAGGGGACACCGGGGAGCTGTTTTTT. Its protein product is CASSRTGDTGELFF.

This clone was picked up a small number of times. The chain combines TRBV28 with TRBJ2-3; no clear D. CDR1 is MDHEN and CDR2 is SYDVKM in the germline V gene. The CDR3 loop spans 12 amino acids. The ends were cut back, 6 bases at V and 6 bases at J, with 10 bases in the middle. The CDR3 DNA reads TGTGCCAGCAGCCAGCCACAGGATACGCAGTATTTT. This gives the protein CASSQPQDTQYF.

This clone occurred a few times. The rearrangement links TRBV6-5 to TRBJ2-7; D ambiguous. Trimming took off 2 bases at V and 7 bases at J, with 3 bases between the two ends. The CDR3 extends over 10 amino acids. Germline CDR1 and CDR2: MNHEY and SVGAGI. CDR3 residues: CASSYKEQYV. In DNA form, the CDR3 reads TGTGCCAGCAGTTACAAGGAGCAGTACGTC.

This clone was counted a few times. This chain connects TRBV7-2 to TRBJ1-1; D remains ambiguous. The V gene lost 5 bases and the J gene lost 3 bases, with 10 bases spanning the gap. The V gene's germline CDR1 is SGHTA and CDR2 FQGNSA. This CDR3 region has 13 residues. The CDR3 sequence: CASSAQRDTEAFF. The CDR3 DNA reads TGTGCCAGCAGCGCGCAGAGGGACACTGAAGCTTTCTTT.

CDR3 DNA sequence: TGTGCCAGCAGTATCTCAGGACGGGATTCAATGGGAGAGACCCAGTACTTC. The encoded protein is CASSISGRDSMGETQYF. V usage is TRBV28 and J usage is TRBJ2-5; a possible D gene is TRBD2 (5 bases). CDR3 size: 17 residues. Germline V CDR1 and CDR2: MDHEN, SYDVKM. V lost 5 bases and J lost 4, with 23 bases in between. Supplemented by reference TRBV28 and TRBJ2-5, the full variable domain reads DVKVTQSSRYLVKRTGEKVFLECVQDMDHENMFWYRQDPGLGLRLIYFSYDVKMKEKGDIPEGYSVSREKKERFSLILESASTNQTSMYLCASSISGRDSMGETQYFGPGTRLLVL.